This TCR beta chain appears in the sequencing data of a study of Ad26.COV2.S vaccination and SARS-CoV-2 variants. About the study: Ad26.COV2.S shots went into the muscle once or twice, 56 days apart. Study findings and constraints: Higher spike-specific TCR breadth was found in vaccine recipients than in placebo recipients. Comparability of non-spike TCR breadth was observed across vaccine and placebo recipients.

Treatment in this sample: some 20 received Ad26.COV2.S at low or high dose, single or two shots; a few received placebo; per-sample allocation not given. Specimen acquisition occurred on day 63 following the initial vaccine or placebo injection. Cohort 1b enrolled adults aged 18-55 years in Boston. V shed 5 bases, J shed 3 bases, and the junction held 10 bases outside the gene matches. This CDR3 is 17 amino acids long. Germline V gives CDR1 MDHEN, CDR2 SYDVKM. Method: immunoSEQ multiplex PCR; TCRdb's copy keeps in-frame clones and lacks some. The sample consists of about 350,000 clones, less than 90% of them appearing once. This clone turned up a few times. Its cognate antigen is unknown.

The receptor's source is a person between 18 and 65 years old who received the Ad26.COV2.S COVID-19 vaccine or a placebo. The source was peripheral blood, collected in a trial of Ad26.COV2.S vaccine versus placebo. The chain is built from TRBV28 and TRBJ2-7; 13 bases align to TRBD2. The CDR3 protein is CASSLYRGTSGIYEQYF. The CDR3 coding sequence is TGTGCCAGCAGTCTATACCGAGGGACTAGCGGGATCTACGAGCAGTACTTC.